This T cell receptor (beta chain) was identified during a study of metastatic and nonmetastatic thyroid tumors. Study overall: Patients with malignant and benign thyroid disease provided blood and tumor or nodule tissue, whose repertoires were compared. Regarding the study as a whole: Significantly higher TCR beta diversity was reportedly seen in malignant thyroid tumors than benign nodules, in blood and tumor.

TCRdb re-called clones from the PCR reads using MiXCR. The sample holds 70,000 or so clones, 14% seen once. Trimming removed 5 bases from V and 2 bases from J, with 14 bases in between. The CDR3 extends over 15 amino acids. From germline, CDR1 is MDHEN and CDR2 SYDVKM. All patients were treatment-naive before thyroid surgery. This clone was observed many times. Its specificity is not known. The sample taken for sequencing was blood. The receptor was derived from a male donor with papillary thyroid cancer or a benign thyroid nodule (not recorded which). Some clones in this sample may be carry-over from other donors' samples. The chain combines TRBV28 with TRBJ2-3; maybe TRBD2 (6 bases). CDR3 nucleotides: TGTGCCAGCAGTATAGCGGAGGATTACACAGATACGCAGTATTTT. This sequence encodes CASSIAEDYTDTQYF.